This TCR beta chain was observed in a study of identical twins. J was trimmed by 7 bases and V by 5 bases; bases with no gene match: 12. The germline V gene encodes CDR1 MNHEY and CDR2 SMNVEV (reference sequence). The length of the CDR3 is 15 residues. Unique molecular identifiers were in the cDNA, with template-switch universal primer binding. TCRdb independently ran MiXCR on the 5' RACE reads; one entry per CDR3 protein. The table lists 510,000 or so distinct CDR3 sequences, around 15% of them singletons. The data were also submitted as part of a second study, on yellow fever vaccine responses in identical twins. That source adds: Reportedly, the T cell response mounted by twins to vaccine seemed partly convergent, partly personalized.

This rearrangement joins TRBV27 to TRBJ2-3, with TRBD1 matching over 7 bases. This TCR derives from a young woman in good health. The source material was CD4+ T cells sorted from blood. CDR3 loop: CASSPGTEIVYTQYF. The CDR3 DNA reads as TGTGCCAGCAGTCCTGGGACAGAGATTGTCTATACGCAGTATTTT.